The next 28 T cell receptor beta chains were all read from a single sample in a study of shared clonotypes between healthy human individuals. Terminally differentiated effector memory CD45RA+ cells were excluded from the naive CD8 cells, which were CD45RO-negative and positively selected for CCR7. Clones were sequenced by immunoSEQ multiplex PCR, and TCRdb holds only the in-frame ones, with some missing. The sample holds approximately 2,200,000 clones, 85% to 95% seen once. Sequenced material: naive CD8+ T cells from PBMCs. The receptors shown here come from a man in his late teens or twenties in good health. Some clones in this sample may be carry-over from other donors' samples.

The chain employs TRBV14 and TRBJ2-6; the D gene is possibly TRBD2 (5 bases). V lost 5 bases to trimming and J lost 1 base, with 15 bases between them. The CDR3 loop spans 17 amino acids. Germline CDR1 is SGHDN and CDR2 is FVKESK. CDR3 coding DNA: TGTGCCAGCAGCGATCTAGCCTCCCGTTCTGGGGCCAACGTCCTGACTTTC. Translated, it gives CASSDLASRSGANVLTF. The entire variable domain, with the rest obtained from reference TRBV14 and TRBJ2-6, is as follows: EAGVTQFPSHSVIEKGQTVTLRCDPISGHDNLYWYRRVMGKEIKFLLHFVKESKQDESGMPNNRFLAERTGGTYSTLKVQPAELEDSGVYFCASSDLASRSGANVLTFGAGSRLTVL.

This clone has only one observation. This chain links TRBV9 with TRBJ2-6; a weak D match, TRBD1 (7 bases). V dropped 0 bases and J dropped 0 bases, with 13 bases sitting between them. CDR1 is SGDLS and CDR2 is YYNGEE in the germline V gene. This CDR3 contains 18 residues. The CDR3 region is CASSVGRGVSSGANVLTF. The CDR3 coding sequence is TGTGCCAGCAGCGTAGGCAGGGGGGTTTCCTCTGGGGCCAACGTCCTGACTTTC. Together with reference TRBV9 and TRBJ2-6, the CDR3 gives the full variable domain: DSGVTQTPKHLITATGQRVTLRCSPRSGDLSVYWYQQSLDQGLQFLIQYYNGEERAKGNILERFSAQQFPDLHSELNLSSLELGDSALYFCASSVGRGVSSGANVLTFGAGSRLTVL.

The genes are TRBV23-1 and TRBJ2-2; TRBD2 matches at 10 bases. TRBV23-1 is designated an ORF whose function remains uncertain. The V gene end was trimmed by 2 bases and the J gene end by 4 bases; junction bases not matched to a gene: 4. This CDR3 has 16 residues. The CDR3 nucleotides read TGCGCCAGCAGTCAACAAGGACTAGCGGTCACCGGGGAGCTGTTTTTT. Translated: CASSQQGLAVTGELFF.

The V and J genes are TRBV29-1 and TRBJ2-3, with a tentative D call TRBD2 (5 bases). CDR3 size: 20 residues. V lost 3 bases to trimming and J lost 6 bases, with 34 bases between them. Germline V gene data show CDR1 as SQVTM and CDR2 as ANQGSEA. The CDR3 is CSVDEASHPRGRIIRDTQYF. The CDR3 bases are TGCAGCGTTGATGAGGCTAGCCATCCTAGAGGAAGAATTATTAGGGATACGCAGTATTTT.

This rearrangement joins TRBV27 to TRBJ2-7; 7 bases are a match to TRBD2. V lost 6 bases, J lost 5 bases, and 10 bases stayed unmatched. Per the germline V gene, CDR1 is MNHEY and CDR2 is SMNVEV (reference sequence). This CDR3 spans 14 amino acids. The CDR3 sequence is CASSLSPAGHEQYF. CDR3 nucleotide sequence: TGTGCCAGCAGCCTTAGCCCAGCGGGACACGAGCAGTACTTC.

The rearrangement uses TRBV11-2 and TRBJ2-5; TRBD1 aligns across 7 bases. Germline trimming cut 2 bases from V and 1 base from J; bases unmatched to any gene: 4. The germline gives CDR1 SGHAT, CDR2 FQNNGV. The CDR3 is made up of 15 amino acids. CDR3 in DNA: TGTGCCAGCAGCTTACGTACAGGGGCCCAAGAGACCCAGTACTTC. Translated, it gives CASSLRTGAQETQYF. Combining the CDR3 with reference TRBV11-2 and TRBJ2-5 gives the whole variable domain EAGVAQSPRYKIIEKRQSVAFWCNPISGHATLYWYQQILGQGPKLLIQFQNNGVVDDSQLPKDRFSAERLKGVDSTLKIQPAKLEDSAVYLCASSLRTGAQETQYFGPGTRLLVL.

The chain has TRBV27 and TRBJ1-1; D remains unclear. The V end was cut by 5 bases, the J end by 0 bases, with 19 bases between. The CDR3 runs to 17 residues. Per the germline V gene, CDR1 is MNHEY and CDR2 is SMNVEV (reference sequence). The CDR3 nucleotides read TGTGCCAGCAGTCTTATATACCCCTCTGACCTGAACACTGAAGCTTTCTTT. This sequence encodes CASSLIYPSDLNTEAFF.

The chain recombines TRBV6-1 with TRBJ2-7; D call uncertain. The V end lost 3 bases, the J end lost 2 bases, and 11 bases lay between the germline ends. Per the germline V gene, CDR1 is MNHNS and CDR2 is SASEGT. The CDR3 is 14 amino acids. Here the CDR3 DNA reads TGTGCCAGCAGTGAGTGGGTGATCACCTACGAGCAGTACTTC. This translates into CASSEWVITYEQYF.

This chain uses TRBV13 with TRBJ1-5; possible D gene TRBD1, 5 bases. V was pared by 5 bases and J by 5 bases, with 10 bases between. This CDR3 has 13 residues. Looked up from germline, CDR1 is PRHDT and CDR2 is FYEKMQ (reference sequence). The CDR3 region has the DNA TGTGCCAGCAGCAGGGACGGAGATCAGCCCCAGCATTTT. It codes for CASSRDGDQPQHF.

To note about this clone: Other DNA sequences of this sample code for an identical CDR3. The chain has TRBV11-2 and TRBJ2-7; 9 bases align to TRBD1. The V and J ends lost 6 bases and 5 bases, in that order; junction bases with no gene match: 2. The CDR3 runs to 12 residues. The germline gives CDR1 SGHAT, CDR2 FQNNGV. The CDR3 coding sequence is TGTGCCAGCAGACAGGGGGCCAACGAGCAGTACTTC. Protein product: CASRQGANEQYF.

The V gene is TRBV27, the J gene TRBJ2-7; 9 bases align to TRBD1. The length of the CDR3 is 13 residues. In germline, CDR1 is MNHEY, CDR2 SMNVEV (reference sequence). The J segment lost 6 bases and the V segment lost 9 bases, leaving 9 bases of the junction unmatched. The CDR3 DNA is TGTGCCAGTTCTTGGGGGACAGGGTCCGAGCAGTACTTC. It codes for CASSWGTGSEQYF.

The chain recombines TRBV28 with TRBJ2-5; 7 bases are a match to TRBD2. Germline values: CDR1 MDHEN, CDR2 SYDVKM. With V trimmed by 7 bases and J by 4 bases, 9 bases remained unmatched. The CDR3 runs to 14 residues. CDR3 sequence: CASKEGWGGETQYF. CDR3 nucleotides: TGTGCCAGCAAAGAAGGGTGGGGGGGAGAGACCCAGTACTTC. Full variable domain (missing parts from reference TRBV28 and TRBJ2-5): DVKVTQSSRYLVKRTGEKVFLECVQDMDHENMFWYRQDPGLGLRLIYFSYDVKMKEKGDIPEGYSVSREKKERFSLILESASTNQTSMYLCASKEGWGGETQYFGPGTRLLVL.

The rearrangement uses TRBV13 and TRBJ2-7; either TRBD1 or TRBD2 may fit D (5 bases each). CDR3 length: 13 amino acids. The V end was cut by 5 bases, the J end by 6 bases, with 14 bases between. Germline V CDR1 and CDR2: PRHDT, FYEKMQ (reference sequence). CDR3 amino acids: CASSRGGPGEQYF. Written as DNA, the CDR3 is TGTGCCAGCAGCCGGGGCGGCCCCGGCGAGCAGTACTTC.

The genes are TRBV27 and TRBJ1-1; 10 bases are a match to TRBD1. Germline V CDR1 and CDR2: MNHEY, SMNVEV (reference sequence). The CDR3 extends over 18 amino acids. With 5 bases clipped from V and 0 bases from J, the junction kept 12 bases outside the gene matches. The CDR3 here is CASSTKGTGVNMNTEAFF. Here the CDR3 DNA reads TGTGCCAGCAGTACGAAAGGGACAGGGGTTAATATGAACACTGAAGCTTTCTTT.

This clone has more than one count but fewer than ten. The junction shows a germline mismatch at one end, possibly a read error. The V and J genes are TRBV29-1 and TRBJ1-1; weak D call: TRBD1 (6 bases). The CDR3 extends over 13 amino acids. Germline lookup yields CDR1 SQVTM and CDR2 ANQGSEA. In DNA form, the CDR3 reads TGCAGCGTGGAAGGGACAAACAGAGGTGAAGCTTTCTTT. Translated, it gives CSVEGTNRGEAFF.

V and J are TRBV27 and TRBJ1-1; D is uncertain. CDR1 and CDR2 from the germline V gene are MNHEY and SMNVEV (reference sequence). The CDR3 is 14 residues long. V was pared by 0 bases and J by 6 bases, with 11 bases between. DNA for the CDR3: TGTGCCAGCAGTTTATCATTCGGGAGCCCTGAAGCTTTCTTT. It translates to CASSLSFGSPEAFF.

This clone has a single count. The CDR3 DNA reads TGCGCCAGCAGCCAAGAAGGGGACTATTACGAGCAGTACTTC. It codes for CASSQEGDYYEQYF. The genes are TRBV4-1 and TRBJ2-7, with 7 bases identical to TRBD2. Germline values: CDR1 MGHRA, CDR2 YSYEKL. The ends lost 0 bases at V and 4 bases at J; junction bases unmatched: 3. The length of the CDR3 is 14 residues.

The J gene is TRBJ2-7, the V gene TRBV27, with D perhaps assigned TRBD1 or TRBD2 (5 bases each). Germline-derived CDR1 and CDR2 are MNHEY and SMNVEV (reference sequence). Trimming took 11 bases from V and 0 from J, leaving 14 bases between them. This CDR3 contains 13 residues. The CDR3 nucleotides are TGTGCCGCCGGGGCGGGTAGCTCCTACGAGCAGTACTTC. It specifies CAAGAGSSYEQYF.

This chain links TRBV30 with TRBJ1-4; a weak D match, TRBD1 (5 bases). Germline loops: CDR1 GTSNPN, CDR2 SVGIG (reference sequence). Trimming left V 2 bases short and J 5 bases short, with 15 bases between. The CDR3 extends over 15 amino acids. In nucleotides, the CDR3 is TGTGCCTGGAGTATTGGGGCAGAAGTAAATGAAAAACTGTTTTTT. Its translation: CAWSIGAEVNEKLFF.

This clone appeared once. The chain carries TRBV9 and TRBJ2-7; D is perhaps TRBD1 or TRBD2 (5 bases each). The V and J ends lost 4 bases and 5 bases respectively, with 19 bases between them. Germline-derived CDR1 and CDR2 are SGDLS and YYNGEE. The CDR3 length is 15 residues. In DNA, the CDR3 is TGTGCCAGCAGCAAATACGGGGCGCCAGGAAACGAGCAGTACTTC. Its translation is CASSKYGAPGNEQYF.

The CDR3 bases are TGTGCCAGCAGTAGGCCCGGGACTCCCCTCCCCTACAATGAGCAGTTCTTC. Amino acid sequence: CASSRPGTPLPYNEQFF. The V call is TRBV2, the J call TRBJ2-1, with D tentatively TRBD2 (6 bases). V was shortened by 5 bases and J by 2 bases, with 19 bases between the two germline ends. Germline V CDR1 and CDR2: SNHLY, FYNNEI. The CDR3 covers 17 residues.

This clone was recorded once. The chain combines TRBV29-1 with TRBJ2-7; 7 nucleotides agree with TRBD1. The V gene end was trimmed by 7 bases and the J gene end by 0 bases; junction bases not matched to a gene: 6. The germline CDR1 and CDR2 sequences are SQVTM and ANQGSEA. CDR3 size: 13 residues. CDR3 residues: CSAQTGSSYEQYF. CDR3 DNA sequence: TGCAGCGCCCAGACAGGGAGCTCCTACGAGCAGTACTTC.

The rearrangement links TRBV7-8 to TRBJ2-2; D is undetermined. V was pared by 5 bases and J by 6 bases, with 7 bases between. The CDR3 is made up of 12 amino acids. Germline values: CDR1 SGHVS, CDR2 FQNEAQ. The CDR3 is CASSPEAGELFF. CDR3 nucleotides: TGTGCCAGCAGCCCTGAGGCCGGGGAGCTGTTTTTT.

The J gene is TRBJ2-7, the V gene TRBV27, with 7 bases identical to TRBD1. Looked up from germline, CDR1 is MNHEY and CDR2 is SMNVEV (reference sequence). Trimming took 4 bases from V and 3 from J; bases not matched to a gene: 6. The CDR3 contains 14 residues. The CDR3 reads CASSWDRLSYEQYF. Written as DNA, the CDR3 is TGTGCCAGCAGTTGGGACAGACTAAGCTACGAGCAGTACTTC.

V usage is TRBV7-9 and J usage is TRBJ1-2; unclear D gene. Germline V gene sequence: CDR1 SEHNR, CDR2 FQNEAQ (reference sequence). The CDR3 covers 14 residues. Trimming stripped 1 base from V and 5 bases from J, with 11 bases between. This chain's CDR3 is CASSLGATSYGYTF. Here the CDR3 DNA reads TGTGCCAGCAGCTTAGGTGCGACCTCTTATGGCTACACCTTC.

The chain is built from TRBV7-9 and TRBJ2-1; TRBD1 might be the D (5 bases). The CDR3 is 12 residues long. In germline, CDR1 is SEHNR, CDR2 FQNEAQ (reference sequence). Between the trimmed V and J ends, which lost 3 bases and 10 bases, there was a span of 10 bases. DNA of the CDR3: TGTGCCAGCAGCTTGATAAGGACAGAGCAGTTCTTC. Translated: CASSLIRTEQFF.

The chain employs TRBV25-1 and TRBJ2-3; D is possibly TRBD1 (5 bases). Trimming cost V 1 base and J 0 bases, with 8 bases left between them. The CDR3 loop spans 15 amino acids. Looked up from germline, CDR1 is MGHDK and CDR2 is SYGVNS. The CDR3 DNA is TGTGCCAGCAGTGAATTTGGGGCTAGCACAGATACGCAGTATTTT. Its protein is CASSEFGASTDTQYF.

The V gene is TRBV28, the J gene TRBJ2-7; TRBD2 aligns across 7 bases. The J segment lost 0 bases and the V segment lost 2 bases, leaving 4 bases of the junction unmatched. This CDR3 has 15 residues. CDR1 MDHEN and CDR2 SYDVKM come from the germline V gene. Here the CDR3 DNA reads TGTGCCAGCAGTTTAAGGGACTACCTCTCCTACGAGCAGTACTTC. This gives the protein CASSLRDYLSYEQYF.